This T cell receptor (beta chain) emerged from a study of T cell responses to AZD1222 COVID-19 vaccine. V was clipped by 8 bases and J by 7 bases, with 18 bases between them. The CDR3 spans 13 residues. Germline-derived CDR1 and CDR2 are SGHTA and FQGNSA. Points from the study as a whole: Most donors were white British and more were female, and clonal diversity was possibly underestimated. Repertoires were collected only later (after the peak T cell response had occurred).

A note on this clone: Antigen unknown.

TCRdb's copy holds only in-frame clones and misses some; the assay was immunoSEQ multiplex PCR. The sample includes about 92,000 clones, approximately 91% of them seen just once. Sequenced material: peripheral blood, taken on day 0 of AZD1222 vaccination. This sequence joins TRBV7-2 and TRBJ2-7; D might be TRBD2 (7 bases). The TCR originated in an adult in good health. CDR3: CASSRAGAGEQYF. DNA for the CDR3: TGTGCCAGCTCCCGCGCGGGGGCGGGGGAGCAGTACTTC.